The source of this T cell receptor beta chain is a study of blood T cell repertoires in COVID-19. Whole-study context: Both acute and convalescent COVID-19 samples were obtained from the United States, Italy and Spain.

In the source study's methods: The assay estimated nucleated cells by amplifying reference gene primers. TCRdb's copy holds only in-frame clones and misses some; the assay was immunoSEQ multiplex PCR. That table furnishes V, J and clone size, whereas the DNA furnished D and trimming. This sample has about 210,000 clones, with roughly four fifths found just once. The sequence came from a woman in her thirties or forties with acute or convalescent COVID-19. Input material: peripheral blood.

The CDR3 DNA follows: TGTGCCATCAGTTCCCTCCCGGGACAGGGTTACGGCTACACCTTC. Residues: CAISSLPGQGYGYTF. The J gene is TRBJ1-2, the V gene TRBV10-3, with 9 nucleotides matching TRBD1. The germline gives CDR1 ENHRY, CDR2 SYGVKD. The CDR3 has 15 amino acids. Losses at the gene ends were 5 bases for V and 8 bases for J; bases not matched to a gene: 12.